Given below is one T cell receptor (beta chain) in context. At one end, the junction sequence differs from germline, possibly due to a read error. This entry is derived from a study of OX40 agonist ivuxolimab in advanced cancers. Germline CDR1 SGHDN, CDR2 FVKESK. The CDR3 consists of 16 residues. Sequencing used immunoSEQ multiplex PCR; TCRdb keeps in-frame clones, though not all of them. The data show over 100,000 clones, with 90% seen just once and 0.85% to 1.4% held by the top ten. The rearrangement joins TRBV14 to TRBJ1-1; tentative D call: TRBD1 (6 bases). This sequence originates from an adult with an advanced solid tumor such as melanoma, head and neck, liver or kidney cancer. The starting material was CD4+ or CD8+ T cells sorted from blood, obtained in a trial of the OX40 agonist ivuxolimab. CDR3 sequence reads: CASSRVQGKMKTEAFF. CDR3 coding DNA: TGTGCCAGCAGCCGGGTACAGGGTAAGATGAAAACTGAAGCTTTCTTT.